This note documents a single T cell receptor (beta chain) sequence. Its specific antigen is unknown. Base qualities are not at hand, and no much larger clone is one base apart. Libraries were built with RT-PCR. Data came from a NextSeq 550. Using fastp at Q25 and MiXCR, TCRdb reprocessed the public reads and kept productive beta chains. Each record represents a unique CDR3 protein, reported with the most common genes and DNA among its rows. For this sample there are hundreds of thousands of distinct CDR3 sequences; about a sixth appear just once. The top ten constitute around 7.2% of the sample. This sample is drawn from a study of patients and donors after allogeneic stem cell transplantation (dated by TCRdb to about 2020). This receptor was identified in a human donor who was either an allogeneic HSCT recipient or a stem cell or donor lymphocyte infusion donor (not recorded which). It is not recorded whose cells these are; they may come from a transplant donor. Input material: blood, either unsorted or a sorted T cell fraction (not recorded which).

The bases read TGTGCCAGCAGTTCGAACAGGGGCGTTTATGGCTACACCTTC. This sequence encodes CASSSNRGVYGYTF. The V gene is TRBV7-2 and the J gene is TRBJ1-2, with 7 central nucleotides matching TRBD1. V trim: 6 bases; J trim: 5 bases; unmatched bases: 9. Including cysteine and phenylalanine, the CDR3 has 14 amino acids. The kept DNA is CDR3 alone, 42 bases in frame from the first base. CDR1 is given as SGHTA and CDR2 as FQGNSA, both from the germline V gene. The reference TRBV7-2 and TRBJ1-2 proteins fill in what lies around the CDR3, so the full variable domain reads GAGVSQSPSNKVTEKGKDVELRCDPISGHTALYWYRQSLGQGLEFLIYFQGNSAPDKSGLPSDRFSAERTGGSVSTLTIQRTQQEDSAVYLCASSSNRGVYGYTFGSGTRLTVV.